This T cell receptor (beta chain) was identified in a study of shared T cell receptors in the human thymus. Trimming at V came to 5 bases and at J to 4 bases, leaving 7 bases not matched to a gene. The CDR3 consists of 14 residues. CDR1 and CDR2 from the germline V gene are SGHNT and YENEEA. Method: immunoSEQ multiplex PCR; TCRdb's copy keeps in-frame clones and lacks some. The table includes hundreds of thousands of clones, approximately 87% detected once. These records were also assigned to another study, of human thymus T cells. That work states: Corrective cardiac surgery supplied the resected thymus tissue.

The receptor was isolated from a boy under two years old with a congenital heart defect. The sample consisted of thymocytes. This sequence joins TRBV11-3 and TRBJ1-1; 7 bases map to TRBD1. CDR3 nucleotides: TGTGCCAGCAGCGGACACAGGGGAGCCACTGAAGCTTTCTTT. As protein: CASSGHRGATEAFF.